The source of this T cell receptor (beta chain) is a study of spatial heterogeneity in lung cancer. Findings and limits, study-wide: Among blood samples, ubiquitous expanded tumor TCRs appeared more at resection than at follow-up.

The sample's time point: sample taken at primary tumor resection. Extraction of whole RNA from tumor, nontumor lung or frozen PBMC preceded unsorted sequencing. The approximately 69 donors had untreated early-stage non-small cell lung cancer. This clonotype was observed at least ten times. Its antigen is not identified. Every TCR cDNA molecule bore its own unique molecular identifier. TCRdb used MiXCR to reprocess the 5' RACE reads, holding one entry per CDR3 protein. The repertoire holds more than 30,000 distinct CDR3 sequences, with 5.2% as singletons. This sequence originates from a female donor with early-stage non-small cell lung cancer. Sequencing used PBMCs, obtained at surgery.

The CDR3 DNA reads TGCGCCAGCAGCTTCGAGGGGTCTAGCACAGATACGCAGTATTTT. Encoded protein: CASSFEGSSTDTQYF. The chain recombines TRBV5-1 with TRBJ2-3, with D perhaps being TRBD1 or TRBD2 (5 bases each). CDR1 is SGHRS and CDR2 is YFSETQ in the germline V gene. V lost 2 bases and J lost 0, with 10 bases in between. This CDR3 region has 15 residues.